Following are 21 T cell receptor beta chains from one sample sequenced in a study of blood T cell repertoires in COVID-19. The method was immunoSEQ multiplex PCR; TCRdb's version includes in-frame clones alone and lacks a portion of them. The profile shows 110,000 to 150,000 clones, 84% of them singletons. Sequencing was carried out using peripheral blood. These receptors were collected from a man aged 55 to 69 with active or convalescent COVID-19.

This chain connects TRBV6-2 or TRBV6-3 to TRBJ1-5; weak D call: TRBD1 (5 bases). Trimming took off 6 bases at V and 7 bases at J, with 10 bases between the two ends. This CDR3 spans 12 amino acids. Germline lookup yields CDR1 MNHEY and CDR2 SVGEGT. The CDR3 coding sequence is TGTGCCAGCAGCCAGCAGGGACAGCCCCAGCATTTT. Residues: CASSQQGQPQHF.

Here the CDR3 DNA reads TGTGCCACCAGTGAACCAGGGGGCGAAGGCTACACCTTC. It yields the protein CATSEPGGEGYTF. The chain employs TRBV24-1 and TRBJ1-2, with 8 positions matching TRBD1. The CDR3 runs to 13 residues. Per the germline V gene, CDR1 is KGHDR and CDR2 is SFDVKD. The J segment lost 8 bases and the V segment lost 4 bases, leaving 5 bases of the junction unmatched.

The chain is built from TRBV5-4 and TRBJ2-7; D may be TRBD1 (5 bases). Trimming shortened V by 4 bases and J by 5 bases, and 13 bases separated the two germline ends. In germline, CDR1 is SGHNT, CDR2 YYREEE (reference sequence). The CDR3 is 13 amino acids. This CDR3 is CASSQNRGDEQYV. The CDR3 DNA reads TGTGCCAGCAGCCAAAATAGGGGCGACGAGCAGTACGTC.

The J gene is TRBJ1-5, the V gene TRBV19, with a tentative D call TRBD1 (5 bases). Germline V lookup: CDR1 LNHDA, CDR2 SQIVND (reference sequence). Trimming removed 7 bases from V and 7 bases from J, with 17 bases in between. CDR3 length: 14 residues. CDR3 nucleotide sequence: TGTGCCAGTACCGAATCGGGGGGTCCACAGCCCCAGCATTTT. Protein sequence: CASTESGGPQPQHF.

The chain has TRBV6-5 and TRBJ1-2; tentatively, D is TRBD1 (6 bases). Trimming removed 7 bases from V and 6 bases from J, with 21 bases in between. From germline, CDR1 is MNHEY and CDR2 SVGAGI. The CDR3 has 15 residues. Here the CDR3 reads CASTGQGSLRNGYTF. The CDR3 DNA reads TGTGCCAGCACAGGGCAGGGGAGTTTGAGGAATGGCTACACCTTC.

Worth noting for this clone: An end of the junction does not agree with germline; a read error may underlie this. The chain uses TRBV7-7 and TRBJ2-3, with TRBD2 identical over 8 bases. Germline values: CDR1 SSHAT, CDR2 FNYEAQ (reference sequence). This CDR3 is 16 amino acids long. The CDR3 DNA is TGTGCTAGCAGCTTGGGCGGGGGGTCTAGCACAGATACGCAGTATTTT. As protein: CASSLGGGSSTDTQYF.

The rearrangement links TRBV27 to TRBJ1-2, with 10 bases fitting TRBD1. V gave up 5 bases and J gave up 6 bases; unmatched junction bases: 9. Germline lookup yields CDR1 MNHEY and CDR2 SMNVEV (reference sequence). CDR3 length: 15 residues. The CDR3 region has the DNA TGTGCCAGCAGTGTAACGGGACAGGGGATGAATGGCTACACCTTC. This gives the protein CASSVTGQGMNGYTF.

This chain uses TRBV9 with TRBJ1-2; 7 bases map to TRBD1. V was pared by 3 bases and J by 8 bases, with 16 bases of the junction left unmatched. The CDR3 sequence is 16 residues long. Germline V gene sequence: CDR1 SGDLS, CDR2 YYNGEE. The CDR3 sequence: CASSAPQGWTIGGYTF. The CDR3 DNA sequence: TGTGCCAGCAGCGCCCCACAGGGGTGGACAATCGGCGGCTACACCTTC.

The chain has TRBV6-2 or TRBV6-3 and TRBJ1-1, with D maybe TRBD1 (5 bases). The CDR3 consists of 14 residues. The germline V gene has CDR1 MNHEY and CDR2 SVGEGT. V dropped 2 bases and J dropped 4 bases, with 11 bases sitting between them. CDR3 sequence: CASSYRPGGTEAFF. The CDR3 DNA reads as TGTGCCAGCAGTTACCGTCCGGGGGGCACTGAAGCTTTCTTT.

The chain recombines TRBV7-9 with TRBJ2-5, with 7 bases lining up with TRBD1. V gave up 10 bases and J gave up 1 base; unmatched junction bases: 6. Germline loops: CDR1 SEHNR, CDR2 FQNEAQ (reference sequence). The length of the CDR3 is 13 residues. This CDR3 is CAKSRDSQETQYF. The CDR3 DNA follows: TGTGCCAAAAGCAGGGACAGCCAAGAGACCCAGTACTTC.

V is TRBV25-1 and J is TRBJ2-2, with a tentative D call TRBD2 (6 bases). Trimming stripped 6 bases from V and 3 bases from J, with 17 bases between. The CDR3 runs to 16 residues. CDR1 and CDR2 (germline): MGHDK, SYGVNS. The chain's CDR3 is CASRPLGGADTGELFF. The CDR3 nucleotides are TGTGCCAGCAGGCCCTTGGGGGGAGCGGACACCGGGGAGCTGTTTTTT.

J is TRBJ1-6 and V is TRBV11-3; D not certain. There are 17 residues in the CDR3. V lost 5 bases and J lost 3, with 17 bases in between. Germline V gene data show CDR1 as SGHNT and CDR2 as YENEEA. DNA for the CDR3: TGTGCCAGCAGCAACCTTCGGAGGGCAAACTATAATTCACCCCTCCACTTT. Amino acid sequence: CASSNLRRANYNSPLHF.

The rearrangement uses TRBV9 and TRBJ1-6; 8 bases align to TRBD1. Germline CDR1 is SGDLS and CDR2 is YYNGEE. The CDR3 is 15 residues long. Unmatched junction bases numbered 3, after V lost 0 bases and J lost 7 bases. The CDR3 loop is CASSVGRTGNSPLHF. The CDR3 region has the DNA TGTGCCAGCAGCGTAGGGAGGACAGGGAATTCACCCCTCCACTTT.

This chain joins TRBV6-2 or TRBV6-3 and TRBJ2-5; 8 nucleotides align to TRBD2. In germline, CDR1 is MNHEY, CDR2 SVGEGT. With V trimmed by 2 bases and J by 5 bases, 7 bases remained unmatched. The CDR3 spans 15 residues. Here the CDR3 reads CASSYMSGRMETQYF. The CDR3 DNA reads TGTGCCAGCAGTTACATGAGCGGGAGAATGGAGACCCAGTACTTC.

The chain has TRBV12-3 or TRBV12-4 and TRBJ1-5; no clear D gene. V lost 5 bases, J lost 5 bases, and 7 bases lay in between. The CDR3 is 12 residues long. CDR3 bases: TGTGCCAGCAGTCCTCCAGATCAGCCCCAGCATTTT. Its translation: CASSPPDQPQHF.

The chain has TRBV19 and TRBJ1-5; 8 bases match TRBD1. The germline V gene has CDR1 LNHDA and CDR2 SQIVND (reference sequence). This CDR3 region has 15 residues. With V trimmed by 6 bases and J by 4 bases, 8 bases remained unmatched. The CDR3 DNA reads TGTGCCAGTAGACAGACAGGGGACTTTAATCAGCCCCAGCATTTT. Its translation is CASRQTGDFNQPQHF.

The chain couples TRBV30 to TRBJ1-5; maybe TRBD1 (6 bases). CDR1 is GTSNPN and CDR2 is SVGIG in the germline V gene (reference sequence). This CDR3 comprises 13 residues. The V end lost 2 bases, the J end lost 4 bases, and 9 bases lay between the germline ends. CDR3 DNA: TGTGCCTGGAGTACCAGGGGTAATCAGCCCCAGCATTTT. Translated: CAWSTRGNQPQHF.

This chain's CDR3 is CASSSTFRVAGHNEQFF. DNA of the CDR3: TGTGCCAGCAGCTCGACTTTCCGGGTCGCGGGCCACAATGAGCAGTTCTTC. The chain carries TRBV7-6 and TRBJ2-1, with a possible D match to TRBD2 (5 bases). Germline loops: CDR1 SGHVS, CDR2 FNYEAQ. The V and J ends lost 4 bases and 5 bases respectively, with 21 bases between them. There are 17 residues in the CDR3.

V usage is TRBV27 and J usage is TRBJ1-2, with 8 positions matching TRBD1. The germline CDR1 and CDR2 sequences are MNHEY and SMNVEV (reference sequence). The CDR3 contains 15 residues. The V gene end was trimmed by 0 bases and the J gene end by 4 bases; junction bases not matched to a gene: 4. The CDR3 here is CASSLSAGGLYGYTF. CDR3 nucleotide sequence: TGTGCCAGCAGTTTATCGGCAGGGGGCCTCTATGGCTACACCTTC.

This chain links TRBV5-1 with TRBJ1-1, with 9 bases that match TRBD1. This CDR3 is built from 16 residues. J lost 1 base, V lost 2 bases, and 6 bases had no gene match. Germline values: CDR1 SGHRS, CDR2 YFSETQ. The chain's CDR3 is CASSLGWTGANTEAFF. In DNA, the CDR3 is TGCGCCAGCAGCTTAGGGTGGACAGGGGCGAACACTGAAGCTTTCTTT.

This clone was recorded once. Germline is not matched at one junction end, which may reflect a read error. CDR3 DNA: TGTGCCAGCAGCCAACAGGGGAACCCCGGGGAGCTGTTTTTT. As protein: CASSQQGNPGELFF. V gene TRBV5-4 combines with J gene TRBJ2-2; 7 bases are a match to TRBD1. The length of the CDR3 is 14 residues. CDR1 is SGHNT and CDR2 is YYREEE in the germline V gene (reference sequence).